This T cell receptor (beta chain) emerged from a study of cytomegalovirus exposure and HLA in healthy donors. At the level of the study: Prior work identified 120 million or so unique TCR beta sequences in some 180 million T cells. In an early release, HLA-typed donors contributed approximately 80 million unique TCR sequences. General observations from the study: Exclusion applied to some V segments, including TRBV6-2 and TRBV6-3, as they were indistinguishable. The study flagged about 150 TCR beta chains as cytomegalovirus-associated.

This clone was recorded a few times. The antigen is not known. Trimming shortened V by 5 bases and J by 6 bases, and 17 bases separated the two germline ends. This CDR3 contains 15 residues. CDR1 and CDR2 (germline): MNHEY, SVGAGI. A multiplex PCR was run with 60 Vbeta primers and 13 Jbeta primers. Clones were sequenced by immunoSEQ multiplex PCR, and TCRdb holds only the in-frame ones, with some missing. The sample lists 120,000 to 150,000 clones; less than 85% were seen once. The sequencing sample was made of PBMCs. The TCR was taken from a middle-aged man in good health and CMV-seropositive. This chain connects TRBV6-5 to TRBJ1-5; D not resolved. CDR3 DNA sequence: TGTGCCAGCAGTCCGCTTGAGACTACGGGTCAGCCCCAGCATTTT. Translation: CASSPLETTGQPQHF.